In its sample, the clone carrying this TCR beta chain was seen many times. Antigen: not known. The germline V gene has CDR1 KGHDR and CDR2 SFDVKD. The CDR3 is made up of 16 amino acids. The V segment lost 5 bases and the J segment 2 bases; nucleotides outside the gene matches: 3. TCR beta CDR3 sequences were amplified from RNA transcripts. The HTBI primer set drove a first-round RT-PCR of the TCR CDR3. TCRdb redid the calling of the multiplex PCR reads with MiXCR, one entry per CDR3 protein. The table lists fewer than 500,000 distinct CDR3 sequences, about 14% of them singletons. This record comes from a study of T cells in Graves' hyperthyroidism and ophthalmopathy. About the study: Blood from the periphery was taken at initial diagnosis, before any treatment.

Out of 10 ml of fresh peripheral blood came the PBMCs. The study, taken as a whole, reports: Most clonotypes expanded in thyroid above 0.001 were likewise present in blood.

The rearrangement uses TRBV24-1 and TRBJ2-5, with 14 bases matching TRBD2. Sequenced input: blood. The receptor comes from a man in his thirties or forties with Graves' hyperthyroidism that later progressed to Graves' ophthalmopathy. CDR3 DNA: TGTGCCACCAGTGTTGGGACTAGCGGGGGTCAAGAGACCCAGTACTTC. It is translated as CATSVGTSGGQETQYF.